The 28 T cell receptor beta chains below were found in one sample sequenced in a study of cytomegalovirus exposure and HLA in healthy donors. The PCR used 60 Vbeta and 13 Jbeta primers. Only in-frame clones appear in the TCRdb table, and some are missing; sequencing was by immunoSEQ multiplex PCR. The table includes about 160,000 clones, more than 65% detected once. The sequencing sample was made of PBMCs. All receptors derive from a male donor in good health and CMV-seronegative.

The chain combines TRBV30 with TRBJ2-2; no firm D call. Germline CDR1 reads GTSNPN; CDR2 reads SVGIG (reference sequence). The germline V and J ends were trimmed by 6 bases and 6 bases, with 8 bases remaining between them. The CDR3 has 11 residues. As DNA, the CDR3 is TGTGCCTGTCGGGTTTCCGGGGAGCTGTTTTTT. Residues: CACRVSGELFF.

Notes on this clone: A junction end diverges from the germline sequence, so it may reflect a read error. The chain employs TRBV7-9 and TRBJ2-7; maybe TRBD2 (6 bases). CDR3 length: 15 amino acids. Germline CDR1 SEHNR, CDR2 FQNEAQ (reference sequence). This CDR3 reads CSSSFSPGGAYEQYF. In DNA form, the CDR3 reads TGTTCCAGCAGCTTTTCCCCTGGCGGGGCCTACGAGCAGTACTTC.

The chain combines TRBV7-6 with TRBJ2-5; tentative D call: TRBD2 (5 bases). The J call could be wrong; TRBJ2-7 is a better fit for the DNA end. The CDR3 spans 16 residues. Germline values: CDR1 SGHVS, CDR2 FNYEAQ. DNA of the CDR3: TGTGCCAGCAGCTCTCTAAAAGGGAGCAGGACCTACGAGCAGTACTTC. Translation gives CASSSLKGSRTYEQYF.

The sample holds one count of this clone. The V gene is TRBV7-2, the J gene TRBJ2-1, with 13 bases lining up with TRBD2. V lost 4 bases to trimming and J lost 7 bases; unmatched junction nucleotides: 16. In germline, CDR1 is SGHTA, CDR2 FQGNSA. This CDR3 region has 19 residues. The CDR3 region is CASSSTRTSGRWMLNEQFF. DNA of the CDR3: TGTGCCAGCAGCTCGACCAGGACTAGCGGGAGATGGATGTTGAATGAGCAGTTCTTC.

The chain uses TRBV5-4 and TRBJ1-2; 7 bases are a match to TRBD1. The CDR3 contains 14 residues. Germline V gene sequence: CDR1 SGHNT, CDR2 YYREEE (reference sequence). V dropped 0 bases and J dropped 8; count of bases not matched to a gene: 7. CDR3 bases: TGTGCCAGCAGCTTGGTTGACAGGGCAAGGGGCTACACCTTC. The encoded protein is CASSLVDRARGYTF.

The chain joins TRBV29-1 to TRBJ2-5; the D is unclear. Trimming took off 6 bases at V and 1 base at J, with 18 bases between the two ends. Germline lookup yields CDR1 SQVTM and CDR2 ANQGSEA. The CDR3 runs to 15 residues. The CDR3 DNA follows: TGCAGCGTCCTACACGCTAGTTTTACCCAAGAGACCCAGTACTTC. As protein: CSVLHASFTQETQYF.

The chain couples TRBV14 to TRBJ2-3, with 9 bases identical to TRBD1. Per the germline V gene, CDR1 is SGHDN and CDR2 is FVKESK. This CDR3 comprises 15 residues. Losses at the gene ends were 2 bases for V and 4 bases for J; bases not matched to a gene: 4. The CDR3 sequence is CASSQRQGVSDTQYF. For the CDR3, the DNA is TGTGCCAGCAGCCAAAGACAGGGGGTTTCAGATACGCAGTATTTT.

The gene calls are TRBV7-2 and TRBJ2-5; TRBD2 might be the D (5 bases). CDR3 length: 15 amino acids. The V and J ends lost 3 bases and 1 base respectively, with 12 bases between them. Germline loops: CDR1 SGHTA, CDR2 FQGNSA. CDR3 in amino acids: CASSFGGAVQETQYF. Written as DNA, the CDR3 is TGTGCCAGCAGCTTTGGCGGAGCGGTCCAAGAGACCCAGTACTTC.

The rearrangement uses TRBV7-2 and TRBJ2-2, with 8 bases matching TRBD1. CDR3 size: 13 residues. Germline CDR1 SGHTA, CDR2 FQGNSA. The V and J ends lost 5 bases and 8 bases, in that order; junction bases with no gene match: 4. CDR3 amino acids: CASSRRGRGELFF. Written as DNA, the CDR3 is TGTGCCAGCAGCCGCAGGGGGCGGGGGGAGCTGTTTTTT.

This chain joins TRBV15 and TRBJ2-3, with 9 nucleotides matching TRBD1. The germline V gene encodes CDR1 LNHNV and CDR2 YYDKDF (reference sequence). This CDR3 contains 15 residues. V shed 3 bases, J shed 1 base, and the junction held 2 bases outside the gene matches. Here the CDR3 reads CATSSRQGGTDTQYF. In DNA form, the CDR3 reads TGTGCCACCAGCAGTAGACAGGGGGGCACAGATACGCAGTATTTT.

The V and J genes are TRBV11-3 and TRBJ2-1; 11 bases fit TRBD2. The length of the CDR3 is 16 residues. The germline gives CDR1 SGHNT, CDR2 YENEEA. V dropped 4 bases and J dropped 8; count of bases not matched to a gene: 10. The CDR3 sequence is CASSSGTSGDVDEQFF. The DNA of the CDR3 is TGTGCCAGCAGCTCCGGGACTAGCGGCGACGTCGATGAGCAGTTCTTC.

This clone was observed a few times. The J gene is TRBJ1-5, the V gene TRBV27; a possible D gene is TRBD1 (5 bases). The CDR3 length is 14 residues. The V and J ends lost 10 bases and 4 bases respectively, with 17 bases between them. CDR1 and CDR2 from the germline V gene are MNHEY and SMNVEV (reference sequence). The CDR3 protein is CANSGVGVNQPQHF. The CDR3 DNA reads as TGTGCCAACTCGGGGGTAGGGGTGAATCAGCCCCAGCATTTT.

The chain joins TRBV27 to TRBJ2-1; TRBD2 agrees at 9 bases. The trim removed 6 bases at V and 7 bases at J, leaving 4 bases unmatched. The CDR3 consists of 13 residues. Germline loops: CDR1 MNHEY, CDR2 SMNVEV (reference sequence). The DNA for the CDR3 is TGTGCCAGCAGGGGCGGGGGGGGAAATGAGCAGTTCTTC. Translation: CASRGGGGNEQFF.

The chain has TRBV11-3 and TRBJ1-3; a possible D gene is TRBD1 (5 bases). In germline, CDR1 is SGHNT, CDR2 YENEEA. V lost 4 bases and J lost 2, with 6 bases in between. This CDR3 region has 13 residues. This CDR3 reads CASSSQAGNTIYF. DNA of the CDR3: TGTGCCAGCAGCTCACAGGCTGGAAACACCATATATTTT. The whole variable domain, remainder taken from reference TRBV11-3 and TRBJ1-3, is EAGVVQSPRYKIIEKKQPVAFWCNPISGHNTLYWYLQNLGQGPELLIRYENEEAVDDSQLPKDRFSAERLKGVDSTLKIQPAELGDSAVYLCASSSQAGNTIYFGEGSWLTVV.

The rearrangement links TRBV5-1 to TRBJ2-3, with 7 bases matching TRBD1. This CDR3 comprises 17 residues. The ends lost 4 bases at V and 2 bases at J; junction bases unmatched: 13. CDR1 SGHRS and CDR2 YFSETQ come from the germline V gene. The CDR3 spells CASSSLQGTRLTDTQYF. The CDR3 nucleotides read TGCGCCAGCAGCAGCCTACAGGGGACACGACTCACAGATACGCAGTATTTT.

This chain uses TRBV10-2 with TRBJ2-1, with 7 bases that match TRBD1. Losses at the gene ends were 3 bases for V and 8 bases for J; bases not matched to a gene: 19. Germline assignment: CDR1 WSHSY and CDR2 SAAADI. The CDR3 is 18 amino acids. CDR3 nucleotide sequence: TGCGCCAGCAGTGAACCTCCGCCCCCGAAACAGGGGTGGGATGAGCAGTTCTTC. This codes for CASSEPPPPKQGWDEQFF.

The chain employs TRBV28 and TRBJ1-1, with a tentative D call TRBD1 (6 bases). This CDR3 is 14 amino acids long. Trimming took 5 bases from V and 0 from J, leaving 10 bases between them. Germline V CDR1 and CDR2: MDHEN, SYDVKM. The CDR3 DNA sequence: TGTGCCAGCAGTCTGGGACATTTGAACACTGAAGCTTTCTTT. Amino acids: CASSLGHLNTEAFF.

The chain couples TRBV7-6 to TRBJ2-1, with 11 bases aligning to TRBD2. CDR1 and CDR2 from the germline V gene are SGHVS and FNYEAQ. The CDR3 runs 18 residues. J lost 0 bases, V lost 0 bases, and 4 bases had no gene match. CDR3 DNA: TGTGCCAGCAGCTTAGCACTAGCGGGAGTAAGCTCCTACAATGAGCAGTTCTTC. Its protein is CASSLALAGVSSYNEQFF.

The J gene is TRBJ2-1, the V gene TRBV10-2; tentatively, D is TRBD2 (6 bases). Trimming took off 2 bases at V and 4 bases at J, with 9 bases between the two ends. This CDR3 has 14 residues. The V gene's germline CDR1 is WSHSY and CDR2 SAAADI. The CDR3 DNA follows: TGCGCCAGCAGTGAGCGGGAGAAGTACAATGAGCAGTTCTTC. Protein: CASSEREKYNEQFF.

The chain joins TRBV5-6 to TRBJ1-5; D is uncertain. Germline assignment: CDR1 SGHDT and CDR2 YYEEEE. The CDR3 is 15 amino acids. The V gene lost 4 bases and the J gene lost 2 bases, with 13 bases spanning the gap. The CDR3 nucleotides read TGTGCCAGCAGCATAGGCCAGGTTCGCAATCAGCCCCAGCATTTT. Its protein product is CASSIGQVRNQPQHF.

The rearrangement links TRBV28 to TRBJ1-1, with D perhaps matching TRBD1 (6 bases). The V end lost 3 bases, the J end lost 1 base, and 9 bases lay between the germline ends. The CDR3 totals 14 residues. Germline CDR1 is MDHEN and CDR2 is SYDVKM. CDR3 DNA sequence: TGTGCCAGCAGTTTTCTACAGGGGAACACTGAAGCTTTCTTT. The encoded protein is CASSFLQGNTEAFF.

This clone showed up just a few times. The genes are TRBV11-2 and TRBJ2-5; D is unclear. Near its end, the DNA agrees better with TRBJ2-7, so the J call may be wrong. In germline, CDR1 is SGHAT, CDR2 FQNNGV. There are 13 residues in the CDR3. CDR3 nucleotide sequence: TGTGCCAGCAGCCTAGGTATGTCCTACGAGCAGTACTTC. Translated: CASSLGMSYEQYF.

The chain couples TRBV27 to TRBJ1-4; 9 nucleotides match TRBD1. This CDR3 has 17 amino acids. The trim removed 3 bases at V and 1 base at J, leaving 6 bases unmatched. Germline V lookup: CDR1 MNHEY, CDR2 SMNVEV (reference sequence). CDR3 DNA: TGTGCCAGCAGTTTTGGCGGACAGGGGTTAACTAATGAAAAACTGTTTTTT. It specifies CASSFGGQGLTNEKLFF. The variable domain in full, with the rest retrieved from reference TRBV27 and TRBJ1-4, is EAQVTQNPRYLITVTGKKLTVTCSQNMNHEYMSWYRQDPGLGLRQIYYSMNVEVTDKGDVPEGYKVSRKEKRNFPLILESPSPNQTSLYFCASSFGGQGLTNEKLFFGSGTQLSVL.

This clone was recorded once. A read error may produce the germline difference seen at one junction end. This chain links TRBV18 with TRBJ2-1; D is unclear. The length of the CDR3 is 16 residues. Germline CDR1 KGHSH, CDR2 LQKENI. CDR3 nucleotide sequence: TGTGCCAGCTCTCCACAGACGCTTGGGCTTTACAATGAGCAGTTCTTC. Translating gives CASSPQTLGLYNEQFF.

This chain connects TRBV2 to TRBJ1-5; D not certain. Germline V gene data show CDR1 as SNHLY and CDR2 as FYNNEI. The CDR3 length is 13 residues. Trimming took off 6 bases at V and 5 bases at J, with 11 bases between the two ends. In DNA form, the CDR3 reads TGTGCCAGCAGCGGGGTCAAGGATCAGCCCCAGCATTTT. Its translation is CASSGVKDQPQHF.

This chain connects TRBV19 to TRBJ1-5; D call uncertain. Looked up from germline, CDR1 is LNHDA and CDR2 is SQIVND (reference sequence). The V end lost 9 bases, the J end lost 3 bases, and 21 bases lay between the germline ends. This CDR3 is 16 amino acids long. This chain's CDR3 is CASEPLRQRVNQPQHF. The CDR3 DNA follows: TGTGCCAGCGAACCCCTCCGCCAACGAGTCAATCAGCCCCAGCATTTT.

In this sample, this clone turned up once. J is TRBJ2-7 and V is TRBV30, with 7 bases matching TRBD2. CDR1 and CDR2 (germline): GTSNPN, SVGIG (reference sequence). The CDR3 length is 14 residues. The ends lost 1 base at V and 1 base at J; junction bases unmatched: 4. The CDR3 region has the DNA TGTGCCTGGAGTGGGGGGGGAATTTCCTACGAGCAGTACTTC. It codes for CAWSGGGISYEQYF.

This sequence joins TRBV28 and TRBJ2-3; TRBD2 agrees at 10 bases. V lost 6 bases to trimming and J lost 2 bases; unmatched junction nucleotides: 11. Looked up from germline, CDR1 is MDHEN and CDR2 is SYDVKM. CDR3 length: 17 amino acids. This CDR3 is CASSSAGTSVFTDTQYF. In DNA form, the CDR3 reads TGTGCCAGCAGCAGCGCCGGGACTAGCGTTTTCACAGATACGCAGTATTTT.